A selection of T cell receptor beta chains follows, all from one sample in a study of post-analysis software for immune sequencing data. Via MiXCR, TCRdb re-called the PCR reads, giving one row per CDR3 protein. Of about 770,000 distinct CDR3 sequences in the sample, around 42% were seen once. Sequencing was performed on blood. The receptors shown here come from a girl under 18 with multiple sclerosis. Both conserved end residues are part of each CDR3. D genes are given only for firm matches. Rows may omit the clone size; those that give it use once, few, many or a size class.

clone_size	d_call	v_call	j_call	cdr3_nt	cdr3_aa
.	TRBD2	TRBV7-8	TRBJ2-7	TGTGCCAGCAGCCCTGGCCTAACTAGCGGCTACGAGCAGTACTTC	CASSPGLTSGYEQYF
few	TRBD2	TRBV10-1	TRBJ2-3	TGCGCCAGCAGTGGACTAGCGGGAGGCGACACAGATACGCAGTATTTT	CASSGLAGGDTDTQYF
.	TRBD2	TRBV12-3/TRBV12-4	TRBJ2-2	TGTGCCAGCAGTTTTGAGACTAGCGGGAGGGCCGGGGAGCTGTTTTTT	CASSFETSGRAGELFF
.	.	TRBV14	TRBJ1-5	TGTGCCAGCAGGCACAGGGTTTGGGATCAGCCCCAGCATTTT	CASRHRVWDQPQHF
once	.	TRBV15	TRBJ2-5	TGTGCCACCAGCAACCCCTGGACTACCCAAGAGACCCAGTACTTC	CATSNPWTTQETQYF
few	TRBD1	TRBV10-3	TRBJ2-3	TGTGCCATCAGTGATGACAGGGGGGAGTTCCCAGATACGCAGTATTTT	CAISDDRGEFPDTQYF
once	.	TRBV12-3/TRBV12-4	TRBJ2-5	TGTGCCAGCAGTCTCGGGACTGCAGGGGTCGAGACCCAGTACTTC	CASSLGTAGVETQYF
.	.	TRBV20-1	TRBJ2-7	TGCAGTGCTAGAGTAGGTCAGTCTCTCTCCTACGAGCAGTACTTC	CSARVGQSLSYEQYF
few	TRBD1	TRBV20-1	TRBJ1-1	TGCAGTGCGGAGACAGGGGACACTGAAGCTTTCTTT	CSAETGDTEAFF
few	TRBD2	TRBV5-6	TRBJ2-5	TGTGCCAGCAGCTCGCCGGGACTAGCGGGAGAGACCCAGTACTTC	CASSSPGLAGETQYF
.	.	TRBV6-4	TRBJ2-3	TGTGCCAGCAGTGCCAGGACCTCTCTCCCAGATACGCAGTATTTT	CASSARTSLPDTQYF
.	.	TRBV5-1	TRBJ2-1	TGCGCCAGCAGCTTGGCCCCCGGGTTAGTAGGTGGCAATGAGCAGTTCTTC	CASSLAPGLVGGNEQFF
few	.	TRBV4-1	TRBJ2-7	TGCGCCAGCAGCCAAGAAAAGACGGGAGTTCTGTCCTACGAGCAGTACTTC	CASSQEKTGVLSYEQYF
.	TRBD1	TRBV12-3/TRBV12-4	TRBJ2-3	TGTGCCAGCAGTTTGGGGACAGTGGGAACAGATGCGCAGTATTTT	CASSLGTVGTDAQYF
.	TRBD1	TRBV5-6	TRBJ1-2	TGTGCCAGCAGCTACCGGGACAGGGGAAACTATGGCTACACCTTC	CASSYRDRGNYGYTF